This is a list of T cell receptor beta chains from one sample in a study of breast tumors, draining lymph nodes, adjacent tissues. TCRdb ran MiXCR on the multiplex PCR reads and lists one entry per CDR3 protein. The table lists some 52,000 distinct CDR3 sequences, approximately 45% of them singletons. The material sequenced was breast tumor tissue. The receptors here all came from a female donor with breast cancer. Some clones in this sample may be carry-over from other donors' samples. Each CDR3 is given with its conserved first and last residue. A D gene is named only where the DNA matches it firmly. For some rows the clone size is stated as once, few or many, or as a class when expanded; others skip it.

J | V | D | size | length | DNA | CDR3
TRBJ1-2 | TRBV5-1 | . | . | 15 | TGCGCCAGCAGCTTGGGGCAGGGTTTGCACTATGGCTACACCTTC | CASSLGQGLHYGYTF
TRBJ2-5 | TRBV5-1 | TRBD1 | many | 16 | TGCGCCAGCAGCAAGGGGTTGGACAGGGCAGCGGAGACCCAGTACTTC | CASSKGLDRAAETQYF
TRBJ2-3 | TRBV24-1 | TRBD2 | . | 17 | TGTGCCACCAGTGGCCTCAGAACTAGCGGTTTAACAGATACGCAGTATTTT | CATSGLRTSGLTDTQYF
TRBJ2-2 | TRBV4-3 | . | many | 16 | TGCGCCAGCAGCCAATTGCCGAGTACCGGCACCGGGGAGCTGTTTTTT | CASSQLPSTGTGELFF
TRBJ2-7 | TRBV6-5 | TRBD1 | many | 14 | TGTGCCAGCGGAAGACTTACAGGGGGCTACGAGCAGTACTTC | CASGRLTGGYEQYF
TRBJ2-3 | TRBV12-3/TRBV12-4 | . | . | 15 | TGTGCCAGCAGCTGGGGCAGTTCTCAAGGAGATACGCAGTATTTT | CASSWGSSQGDTQYF
TRBJ1-3 | TRBV30 | TRBD1 | . | 16 | TGTGTCTGGACGCGGGACAGGACCCTCACTGGAAACATCATATATTTT | CVWTRDRTLTGNIIYF
TRBJ1-5 | TRBV5-1 | . | . | 16 | TGCGCCAGCAGCTTGGAGGGCCCTCATAGCAATCAGCCCCAGCATTTT | CASSLEGPHSNQPQHF
TRBJ2-7 | TRBV7-2 | TRBD2 | . | 16 | TGTGCCAGCAGCTTAGTGGGACTAGCGGGAGCCCAGGAGCAGTACTTC | CASSLVGLAGAQEQYF
TRBJ1-3 | TRBV11-2 | . | . | 13 | TGTGCCAGCAACGGGGGGTCTGGAAACACCATATATTTT | CASNGGSGNTIYF
TRBJ1-2 | TRBV27 | TRBD1 | many | 14 | TGTGCCAGCAGTTTGGGGGGACAGACCTATGGCTACACCTTC | CASSLGGQTYGYTF
TRBJ2-3 | TRBV9 | . | . | 16 | TGTGCCAGCAGCGTAGCTCTCTCCGGGCACACAGATACGCAGTATTTT | CASSVALSGHTDTQYF
TRBJ2-2 | TRBV7-3 | . | many | 14 | TGTGCCAGCGGGTCGGGGCCGAACACCGGGGAGCTGTTTTTT | CASGSGPNTGELFF
TRBJ1-6 | TRBV6-4 | TRBD1 | many | 15 | TGTGCCAGCAGTGATAGGGAGGGGGCCAGTTCACCCCTCCACTTT | CASSDREGASSPLHF
TRBJ2-1 | TRBV6-5 | TRBD2 | few | 17 | TGTGCCAGCAGTCACTCCCCGGGACTAGCGATCCGCAATGAGCAGTTCTTC | CASSHSPGLAIRNEQFF
TRBJ2-7 | TRBV7-2 | TRBD2 | . | 18 | TGTGCCAGCAGCTTAGTGGGACCAGCGGGAGTTATGACCTGCGAGCAGTACTTC | CASSLVGPAGVMTCEQYF
TRBJ2-4 | TRBV28 | . | few | 12 | TGTGCCAGCAATGGCTTAGGAAACATTCAGTACTTC | CASNGLGNIQYF
TRBJ2-1 | TRBV7-3 | . | . | 10 | TGTGCCACCGCCTTAGATGAGCAGTTCTTC | CATALDEQFF
TRBJ2-2 | TRBV29-1 | . | few | 15 | TGCAGCGTTAACCAGGGCTGTGCGAACACCGGGGAGCTGTTTTTT | CSVNQGCANTGELFF
TRBJ1-4 | TRBV7-4 | TRBD1 | . | 16 | TGTGCCAGCAGCTTAGATCGGACAGGGGGGCGTGAAAAACTGTTTTTT | CASSLDRTGGREKLFF
TRBJ1-1 | TRBV5-5 | . | . | 12 | TGTGCCAGCATAGACTTGTCGGAGGAAGCTTTCTTT | CASIDLSEEAFF
TRBJ1-3 | TRBV11-2 | TRBD1 | . | 15 | TGTGCCAGCAGCTTAGAAGGGGGCGAGGGAAACACCATATATTTT | CASSLEGGEGNTIYF
TRBJ2-5 | TRBV9 | . | . | 14 | TGTGCCAGCAGCGTAGCTACTTTTGAAGAGACCCGGCACTTC | CASSVATFEETRHF
TRBJ2-2 | TRBV29-1 | . | . | 13 | TGCAGCGTGGGGGACTTCTACACCGGGGAGCTGTTTTTT | CSVGDFYTGELFF
TRBJ2-1 | TRBV20-1 | TRBD2 | many | 15 | TGCAGTGCCATCATAGCGGGAGGGCCGGTCAATGAGCAGTTCTTC | CSAIIAGGPVNEQFF
TRBJ2-5 | TRBV5-4 | . | . | 15 | TGTGCCAGCAGCGCAAGGGACGGAGGAGAGGAGACCCAGTACTTC | CASSARDGGEETQYF
TRBJ2-5 | TRBV6-1 | . | many | 15 | TGTGCCACAGGGACCCGTCTCCTCTACCAAGAGACCCAGTACTTC | CATGTRLLYQETQYF
TRBJ2-7 | TRBV5-5 | . | . | 13 | TGTGCCAGCCGACTGCAGAGGGATAGCGAGCAGTACTTC | CASRLQRDSEQYF
TRBJ1-1 | TRBV5-1 | TRBD1 | many | 14 | TGCGCCAGCAGCTTGGCAGGGGGCTACACTGAAGCTTTCTTT | CASSLAGGYTEAFF
TRBJ1-6 | TRBV7-2 | . | . | 16 | TGTGCCAGCAGCTTATACGGGGGCGTAAGGTCTCCACCCCTCCACTTT | CASSLYGGVRSPPLHF
TRBJ2-7 | TRBV12-3/TRBV12-4 | . | . | 12 | TGTGCCAGCAGCACGACGCAAAGCGAGCAGTACTTC | CASSTTQSEQYF
TRBJ1-6 | TRBV4-1 | . | many | 15 | TGCGCCAGCAGCCAAGATGGGGGCAGCCATTCACCCCTCCACTTT | CASSQDGGSHSPLHF
TRBJ2-1 | TRBV7-3 | TRBD2 | . | 15 | TGTGCCAGCGACTCTCTAGCGGGAAGGTCGGGTGAGCAGTTCTTC | CASDSLAGRSGEQFF
TRBJ1-5 | TRBV2 | . | . | 14 | TGTGCCAGCAATATAGCGGGAGACGTGAAGACCCAGCATTTT | CASNIAGDVKTQHF
TRBJ1-5 | TRBV30 | . | many | 14 | TGTGCCTGGGATCGGATTGCGGAGGGGCAGCCCCAGCATTTT | CAWDRIAEGQPQHF
TRBJ2-1 | TRBV24-1 | TRBD2 | many | 16 | TGTGCCACCAGTGATTTGACTAGCGGGAACGAGAATGAGCAGTTCTTC | CATSDLTSGNENEQFF
TRBJ2-5 | TRBV3-1 | . | many | 13 | TGTGCCAGCAGCCAACTACCGGCGGGGACCCAGTACTTC | CASSQLPAGTQYF
TRBJ2-3 | TRBV7-2 | TRBD1 | many | 16 | TGTGCCAGCAGCTTAGCTGGGACAGGGGCCACAGATACGCAGTATTTT | CASSLAGTGATDTQYF
TRBJ1-6 | TRBV5-1 | . | many | 16 | TGCGCCAGCAGCTTGCAAGGGTTGCAGGGGAGTTCACCCCTCCACTTT | CASSLQGLQGSSPLHF
TRBJ2-1 | TRBV29-1 | . | . | 13 | TGCAGCCAAGAGGGCAGCTCCTACAATGAGCAGTTCTTC | CSQEGSSYNEQFF
TRBJ2-7 | TRBV20-1 | . | . | 13 | TGCAGTGCCAGCAGCTTAGGCGGCTACGAGCAGTACTTC | CSASSLGGYEQYF
TRBJ2-1 | TRBV28 | TRBD2 | many | 14 | TGTGCCAGCAGTACTCGGACTAGTTACAATGAGCAGTTCTTC | CASSTRTSYNEQFF
TRBJ1-2 | TRBV12-3/TRBV12-4 | . | many | 16 | TGTGCCAGCAGTTTTAGCGGGGGGCGTAGTAACTATGGCTACACCTTC | CASSFSGGRSNYGYTF
TRBJ1-6 | TRBV9 | TRBD1 | . | 13 | TGTGCCAAGAGTTGGGACAGGAATTCACCCCTCCACTTT | CAKSWDRNSPLHF
TRBJ1-2 | TRBV7-2 | . | . | 12 | TGTGCCACACTGCGGTCTGGGTATGGCTACACCTTC | CATLRSGYGYTF
TRBJ1-6 | TRBV20-1 | TRBD1 | . | 16 | TGCAGTGCTGAAGCCACCCTCGGACAGGCTAATTCACCCCTCCACTTT | CSAEATLGQANSPLHF
TRBJ2-7 | TRBV2 | TRBD1 | . | 13 | TGTGCCAGCAGTTTCGACAGGGCCTACGAGCAGTACTTC | CASSFDRAYEQYF
TRBJ1-1 | TRBV2 | TRBD1 | many | 14 | TGTGCCAGCAGGAGACAGGGGTCCAACACTGAAGCTTTCTTT | CASRRQGSNTEAFF
TRBJ2-5 | TRBV11-2 | TRBD1 | many | 16 | TGTGCCAGCAGCTTGGGCCAGGGGGCATTCCTTGAGACCCAGTACTTC | CASSLGQGAFLETQYF
TRBJ1-5 | TRBV25-1 | TRBD1 | . | 16 | TGTGCCAGCAGTGATACCGGACAGGCCCAAAGTCAGCCCCAGCATTTT | CASSDTGQAQSQPQHF
TRBJ1-6 | TRBV25-1 | . | many | 15 | TGTGCCAGCAGTCCGCAGGGCGGAGATAATTCACCCCTCCACTTT | CASSPQGGDNSPLHF
TRBJ1-2 | TRBV29-1 | . | few | 12 | TGCAGCGTTGGGGTGCATAACTATGGCTACACCTTC | CSVGVHNYGYTF